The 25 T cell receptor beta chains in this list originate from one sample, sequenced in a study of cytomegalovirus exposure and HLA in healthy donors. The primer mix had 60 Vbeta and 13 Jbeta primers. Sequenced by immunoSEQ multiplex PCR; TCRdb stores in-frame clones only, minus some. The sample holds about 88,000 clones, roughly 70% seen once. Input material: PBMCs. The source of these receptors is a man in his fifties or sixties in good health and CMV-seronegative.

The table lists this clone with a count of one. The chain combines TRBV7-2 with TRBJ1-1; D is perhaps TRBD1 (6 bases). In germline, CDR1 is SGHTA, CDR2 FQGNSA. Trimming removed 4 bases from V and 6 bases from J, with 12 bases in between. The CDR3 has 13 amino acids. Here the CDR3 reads CASSWGTISEAFF. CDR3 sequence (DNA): TGTGCCAGCAGCTGGGGGACAATATCTGAAGCTTTCTTT.

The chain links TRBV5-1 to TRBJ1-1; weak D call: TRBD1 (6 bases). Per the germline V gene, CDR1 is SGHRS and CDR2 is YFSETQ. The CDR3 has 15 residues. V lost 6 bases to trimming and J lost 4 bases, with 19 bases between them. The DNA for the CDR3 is TGCGCCAGCACTAGAGTACAGGGCTTGGGCACTGAAGCTTTCTTT. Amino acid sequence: CASTRVQGLGTEAFF.

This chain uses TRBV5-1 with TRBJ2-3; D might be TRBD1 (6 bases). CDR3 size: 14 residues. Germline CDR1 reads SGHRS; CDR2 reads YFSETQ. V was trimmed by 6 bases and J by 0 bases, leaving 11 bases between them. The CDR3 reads CASNDRSSTDTQYF. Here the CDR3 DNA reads TGCGCCAGCAACGACAGGAGTAGCACAGATACGCAGTATTTT.

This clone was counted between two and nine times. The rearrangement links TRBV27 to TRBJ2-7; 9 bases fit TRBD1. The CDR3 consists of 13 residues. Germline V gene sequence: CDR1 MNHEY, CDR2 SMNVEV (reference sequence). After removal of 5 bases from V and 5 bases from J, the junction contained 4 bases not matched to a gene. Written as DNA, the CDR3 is TGTGCCAGCAGTCGACAGGGGGGCGACGAGCAGTACTTC. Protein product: CASSRQGGDEQYF.

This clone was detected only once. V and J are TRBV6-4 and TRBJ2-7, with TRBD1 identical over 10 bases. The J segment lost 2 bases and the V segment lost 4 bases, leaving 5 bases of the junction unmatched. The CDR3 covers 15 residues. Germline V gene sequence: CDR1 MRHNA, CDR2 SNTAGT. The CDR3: CASSAPGQGPYEQYV. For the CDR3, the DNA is TGTGCCAGCAGTGCACCGGGACAGGGGCCCTACGAGCAGTACGTC.

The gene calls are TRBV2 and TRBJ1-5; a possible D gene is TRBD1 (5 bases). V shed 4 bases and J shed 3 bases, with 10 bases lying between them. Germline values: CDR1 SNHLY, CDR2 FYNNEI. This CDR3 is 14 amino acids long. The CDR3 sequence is CASSGRGSNQPQHF. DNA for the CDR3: TGTGCCAGCAGTGGGAGGGGTTCCAATCAGCCCCAGCATTTT.

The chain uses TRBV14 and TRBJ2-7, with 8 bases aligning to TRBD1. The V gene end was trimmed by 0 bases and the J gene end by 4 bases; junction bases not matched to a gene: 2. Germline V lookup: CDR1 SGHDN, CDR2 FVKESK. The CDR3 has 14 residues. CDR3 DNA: TGTGCCAGCAGCCAAGATGACAGGGGATACGAGCAGTACTTC. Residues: CASSQDDRGYEQYF.

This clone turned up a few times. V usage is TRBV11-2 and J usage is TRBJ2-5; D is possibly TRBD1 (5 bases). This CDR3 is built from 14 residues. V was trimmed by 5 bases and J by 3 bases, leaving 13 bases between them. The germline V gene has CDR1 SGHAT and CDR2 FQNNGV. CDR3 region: CASSLGHGEETQYF. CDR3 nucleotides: TGTGCCAGCAGCCTCGGACATGGGGAAGAGACCCAGTACTTC. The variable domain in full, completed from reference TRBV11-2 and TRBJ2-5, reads EAGVAQSPRYKIIEKRQSVAFWCNPISGHATLYWYQQILGQGPKLLIQFQNNGVVDDSQLPKDRFSAERLKGVDSTLKIQPAKLEDSAVYLCASSLGHGEETQYFGPGTRLLVL.

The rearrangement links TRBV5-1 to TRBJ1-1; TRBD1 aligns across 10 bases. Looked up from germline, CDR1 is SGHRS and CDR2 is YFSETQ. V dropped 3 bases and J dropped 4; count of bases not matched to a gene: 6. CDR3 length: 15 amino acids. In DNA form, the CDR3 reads TGCGCCAGCAGCTCGCGACAGGGGGCTGGCACTGAAGCTTTCTTT. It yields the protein CASSSRQGAGTEAFF.

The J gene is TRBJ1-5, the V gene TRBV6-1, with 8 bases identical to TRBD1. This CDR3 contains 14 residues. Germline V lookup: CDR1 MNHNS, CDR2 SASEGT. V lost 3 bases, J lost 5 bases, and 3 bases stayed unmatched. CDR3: CASSEYRGYQPQHF. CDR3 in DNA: TGTGCCAGCAGTGAGTACAGGGGGTATCAGCCCCAGCATTTT.

Here the CDR3 reads CASSPWRGEQFF. CDR3 nucleotide sequence: TGTGCCAGCAGCCCCTGGAGAGGTGAGCAGTTCTTC. This chain links TRBV5-4 with TRBJ2-1; D is ambiguous. CDR3 size: 12 residues. Germline lookup yields CDR1 SGHNT and CDR2 YYREEE (reference sequence). Trimming took 4 bases from V and 9 from J, leaving 11 bases between them.

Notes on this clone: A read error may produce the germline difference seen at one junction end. In DNA form, the CDR3 reads TGTGTCAGCAGTATCATTGGTAATGGCATGAACACTGAAGCTTTCTTT. This sequence encodes CVSSIIGNGMNTEAFF. The chain links TRBV28 to TRBJ1-1; D is unresolved. Germline CDR1 and CDR2: MDHEN and SYDVKM. This CDR3 comprises 16 residues. The full variable domain, in which reference TRBV28 and TRBJ1-1 provide the parts outside the CDR3, is DVKVTQSSRYLVKRTGEKVFLECVQDMDHENMFWYRQDPGLGLRLIYFSYDVKMKEKGDIPEGYSVSREKKERFSLILESASTNQTSMYLCVSSIIGNGMNTEAFFGQGTRLTVV.

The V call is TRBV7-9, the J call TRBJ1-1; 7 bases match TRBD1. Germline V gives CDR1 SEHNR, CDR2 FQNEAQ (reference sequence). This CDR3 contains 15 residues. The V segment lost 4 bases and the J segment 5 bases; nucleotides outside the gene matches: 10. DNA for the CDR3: TGTGCCAGCAGCTCCCCAGGGGGAAGAGGGACTGAAGCTTTCTTT. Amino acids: CASSSPGGRGTEAFF.

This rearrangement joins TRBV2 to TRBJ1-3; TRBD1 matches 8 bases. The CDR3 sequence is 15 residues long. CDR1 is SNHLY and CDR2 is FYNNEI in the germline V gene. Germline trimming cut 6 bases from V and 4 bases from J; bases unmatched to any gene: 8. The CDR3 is CASSAARGRGNTIYF. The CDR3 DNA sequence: TGTGCCAGCAGCGCGGCCAGGGGGCGCGGAAACACCATATATTTT.

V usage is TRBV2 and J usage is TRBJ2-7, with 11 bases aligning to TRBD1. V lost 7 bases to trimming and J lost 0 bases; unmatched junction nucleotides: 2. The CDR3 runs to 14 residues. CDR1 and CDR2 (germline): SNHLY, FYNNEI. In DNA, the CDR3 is TGTGCCAGCATCGGACAGGGGGCCTCCTACGAGCAGTACTTC. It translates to CASIGQGASYEQYF. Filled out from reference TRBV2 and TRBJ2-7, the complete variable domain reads EPEVTQTPSHQVTQMGQEVILRCVPISNHLYFYWYRQILGQKVEFLVSFYNNEISEKSEIFDDQFSVERPDGSNFTLKIRSTKLEDSAMYFCASIGQGASYEQYFGPGTRLTVT.

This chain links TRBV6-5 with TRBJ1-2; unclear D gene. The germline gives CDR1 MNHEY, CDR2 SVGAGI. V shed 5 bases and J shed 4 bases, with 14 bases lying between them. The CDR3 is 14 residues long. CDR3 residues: CASSHAAEAYGYTF. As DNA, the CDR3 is TGTGCCAGCAGTCACGCGGCAGAGGCCTATGGCTACACCTTC.

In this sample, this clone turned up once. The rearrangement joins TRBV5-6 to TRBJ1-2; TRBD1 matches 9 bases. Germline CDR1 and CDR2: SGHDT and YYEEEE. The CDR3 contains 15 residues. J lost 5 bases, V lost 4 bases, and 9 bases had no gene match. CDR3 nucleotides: TGTGCCAGCAGCCTCCCTGGGGACAGGGTGTATGGCTACACCTTC. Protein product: CASSLPGDRVYGYTF.

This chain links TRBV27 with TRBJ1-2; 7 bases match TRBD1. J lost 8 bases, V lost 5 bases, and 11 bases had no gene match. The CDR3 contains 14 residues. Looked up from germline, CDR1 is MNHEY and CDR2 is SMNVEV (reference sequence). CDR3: CASSPEGARGGYTF. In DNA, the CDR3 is TGTGCCAGCAGTCCTGAGGGGGCCCGAGGGGGCTACACCTTC.

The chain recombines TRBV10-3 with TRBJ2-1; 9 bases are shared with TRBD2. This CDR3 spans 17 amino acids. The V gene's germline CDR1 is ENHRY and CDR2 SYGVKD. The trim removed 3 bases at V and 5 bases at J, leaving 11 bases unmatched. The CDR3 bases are TGTGCCATCAGTGAATCCGGGGCTAGCGGGGATGACAATGAGCAGTTCTTC. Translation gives CAISESGASGDDNEQFF.

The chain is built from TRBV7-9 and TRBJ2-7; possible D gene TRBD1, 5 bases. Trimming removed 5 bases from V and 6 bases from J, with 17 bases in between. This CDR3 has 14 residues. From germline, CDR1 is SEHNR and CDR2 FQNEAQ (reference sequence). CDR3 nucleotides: TGTGCCAGCAGCCCCGCAACAGGTTCCCTCGAGCAGTACGTC. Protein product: CASSPATGSLEQYV.

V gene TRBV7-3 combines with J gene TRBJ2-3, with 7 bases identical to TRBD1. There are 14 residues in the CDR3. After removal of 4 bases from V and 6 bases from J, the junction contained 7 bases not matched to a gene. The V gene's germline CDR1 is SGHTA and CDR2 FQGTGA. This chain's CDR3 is CASSSQGVGDTQYF. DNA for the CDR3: TGTGCCAGCAGCTCCCAGGGGGTTGGGGATACGCAGTATTTT.

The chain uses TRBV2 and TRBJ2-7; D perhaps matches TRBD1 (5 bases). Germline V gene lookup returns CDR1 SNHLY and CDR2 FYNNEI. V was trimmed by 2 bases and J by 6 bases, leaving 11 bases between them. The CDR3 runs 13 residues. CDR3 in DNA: TGTGCCAGCAGTGAAAGCCAGGGTCCCGAGCAGTACTTC. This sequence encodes CASSESQGPEQYF.

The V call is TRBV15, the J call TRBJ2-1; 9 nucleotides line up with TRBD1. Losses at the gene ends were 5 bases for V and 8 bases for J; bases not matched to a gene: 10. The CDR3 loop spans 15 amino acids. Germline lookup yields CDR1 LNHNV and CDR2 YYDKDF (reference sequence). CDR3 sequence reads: CATSPTGTGFDEQFF. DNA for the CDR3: TGTGCCACCAGCCCAACCGGGACAGGGTTCGATGAGCAGTTCTTC.

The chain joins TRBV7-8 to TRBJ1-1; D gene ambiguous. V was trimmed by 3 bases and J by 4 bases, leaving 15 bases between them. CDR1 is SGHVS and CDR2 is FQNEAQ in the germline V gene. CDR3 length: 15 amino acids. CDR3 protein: CASSFAEWGGTEAFF. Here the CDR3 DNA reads TGTGCCAGCAGCTTCGCAGAGTGGGGAGGCACTGAAGCTTTCTTT.

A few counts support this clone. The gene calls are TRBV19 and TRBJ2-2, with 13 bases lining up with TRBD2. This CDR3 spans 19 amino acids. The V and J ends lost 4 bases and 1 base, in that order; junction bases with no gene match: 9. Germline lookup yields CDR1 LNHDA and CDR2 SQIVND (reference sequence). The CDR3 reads CASSRGLAGAIKNTGELFF. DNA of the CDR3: TGTGCCAGTAGTAGAGGACTAGCGGGGGCTATTAAGAACACCGGGGAGCTGTTTTTT.